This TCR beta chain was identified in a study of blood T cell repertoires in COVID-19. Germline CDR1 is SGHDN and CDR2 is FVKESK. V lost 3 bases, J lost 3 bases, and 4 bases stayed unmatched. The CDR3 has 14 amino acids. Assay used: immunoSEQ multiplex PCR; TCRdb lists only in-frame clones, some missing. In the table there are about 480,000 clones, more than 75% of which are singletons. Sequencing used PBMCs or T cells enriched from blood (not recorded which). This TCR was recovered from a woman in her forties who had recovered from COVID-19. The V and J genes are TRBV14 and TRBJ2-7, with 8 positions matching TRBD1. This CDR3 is CASSQLTGGYEQYF. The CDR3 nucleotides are TGTGCCAGCAGCCAGTTAACAGGGGGCTACGAGCAGTACTTC.